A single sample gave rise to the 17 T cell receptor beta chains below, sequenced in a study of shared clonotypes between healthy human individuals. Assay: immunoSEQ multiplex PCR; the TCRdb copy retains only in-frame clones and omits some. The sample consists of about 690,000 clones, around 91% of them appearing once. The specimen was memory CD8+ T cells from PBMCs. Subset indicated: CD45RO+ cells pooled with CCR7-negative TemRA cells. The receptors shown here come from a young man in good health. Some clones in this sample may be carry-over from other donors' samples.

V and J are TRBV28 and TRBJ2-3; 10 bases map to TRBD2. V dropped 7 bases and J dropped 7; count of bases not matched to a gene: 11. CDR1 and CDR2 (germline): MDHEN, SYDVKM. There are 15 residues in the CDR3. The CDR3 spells CASNLVTSGLHTQYF. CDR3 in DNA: TGTGCCAGCAATCTTGTGACTAGCGGGCTGCATACGCAGTATTTT.

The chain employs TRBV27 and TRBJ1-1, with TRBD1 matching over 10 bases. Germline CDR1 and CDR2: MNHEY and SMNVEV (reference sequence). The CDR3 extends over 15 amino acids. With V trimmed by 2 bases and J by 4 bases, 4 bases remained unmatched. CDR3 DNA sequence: TGTGCCAGCAGTTTACGACAGGGGGCGAGCACTGAAGCTTTCTTT. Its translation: CASSLRQGASTEAFF.

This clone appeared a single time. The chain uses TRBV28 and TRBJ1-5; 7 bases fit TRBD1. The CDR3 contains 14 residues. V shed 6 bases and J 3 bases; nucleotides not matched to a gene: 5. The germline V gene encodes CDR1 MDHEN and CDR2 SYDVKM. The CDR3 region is CASSQQGNNQPQHF. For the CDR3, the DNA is TGTGCCAGCAGCCAACAGGGGAACAATCAGCCCCAGCATTTT.

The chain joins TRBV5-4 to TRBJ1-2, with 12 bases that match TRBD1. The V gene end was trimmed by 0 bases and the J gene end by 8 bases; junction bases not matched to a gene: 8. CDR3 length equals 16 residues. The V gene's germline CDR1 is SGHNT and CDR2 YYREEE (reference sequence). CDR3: CASSLARDRGPLGYTF. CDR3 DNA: TGTGCCAGCAGCTTGGCCCGGGACAGGGGGCCCTTAGGCTACACCTTC. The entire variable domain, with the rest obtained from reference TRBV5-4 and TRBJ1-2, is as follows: ETGVTQSPTHLIKTRGQQVTLRCSSQSGHNTVSWYQQALGQGPQFIFQYYREEENGRGNFPPRFSGLQFPNYSSELNVNALELDDSALYLCASSLARDRGPLGYTFGSGTRLTVV.

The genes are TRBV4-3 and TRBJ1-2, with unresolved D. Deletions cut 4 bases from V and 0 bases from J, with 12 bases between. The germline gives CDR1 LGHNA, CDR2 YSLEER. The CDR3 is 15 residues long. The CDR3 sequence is CASSPNSGPNYGYTF. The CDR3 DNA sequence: TGCGCCAGCAGCCCGAACTCGGGCCCTAACTATGGCTACACCTTC.

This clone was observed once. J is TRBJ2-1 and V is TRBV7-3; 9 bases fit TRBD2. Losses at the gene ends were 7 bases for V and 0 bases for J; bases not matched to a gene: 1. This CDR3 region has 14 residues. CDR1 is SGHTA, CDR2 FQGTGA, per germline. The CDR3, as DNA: TGTGCCAGCAAGCGGGAGGTCTCCTACAATGAGCAGTTCTTC. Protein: CASKREVSYNEQFF. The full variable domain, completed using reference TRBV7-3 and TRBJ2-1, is GAGVSQTPSNKVTEKGKYVELRCDPISGHTALYWYRQSLGQGPEFLIYFQGTGAADDSGLPNDRFFAVRPEGSVSTLKIQRTERGDSAVYLCASKREVSYNEQFFGPGTRLTVL.

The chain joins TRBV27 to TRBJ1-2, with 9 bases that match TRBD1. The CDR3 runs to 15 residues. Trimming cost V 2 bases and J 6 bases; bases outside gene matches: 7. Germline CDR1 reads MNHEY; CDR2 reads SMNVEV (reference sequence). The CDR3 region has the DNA TGTGCCAGCAGTTTACGACAGGGGGGGACACATGGCTACACCTTC. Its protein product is CASSLRQGGTHGYTF.

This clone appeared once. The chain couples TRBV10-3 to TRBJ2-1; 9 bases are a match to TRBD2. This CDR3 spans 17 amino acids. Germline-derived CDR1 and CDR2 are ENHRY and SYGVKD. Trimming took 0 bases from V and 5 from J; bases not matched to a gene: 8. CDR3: CAISESAASGKNNEQFF. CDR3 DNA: TGTGCCATCAGTGAGTCGGCGGCTAGCGGGAAAAACAATGAGCAGTTCTTC.

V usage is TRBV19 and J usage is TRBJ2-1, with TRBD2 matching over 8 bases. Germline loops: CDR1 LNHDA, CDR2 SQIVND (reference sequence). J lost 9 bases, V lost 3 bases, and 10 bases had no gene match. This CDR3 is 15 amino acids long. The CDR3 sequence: CASSIPGLEMGEQFF. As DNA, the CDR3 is TGTGCCAGTAGTATCCCGGGACTAGAGATGGGTGAGCAGTTCTTC.

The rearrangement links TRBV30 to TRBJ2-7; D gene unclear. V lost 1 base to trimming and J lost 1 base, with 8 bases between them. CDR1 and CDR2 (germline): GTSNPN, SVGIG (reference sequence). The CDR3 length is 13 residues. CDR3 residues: CAWSESSSYEQYF. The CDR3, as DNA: TGTGCCTGGAGTGAGTCCAGTTCCTACGAGCAGTACTTC.

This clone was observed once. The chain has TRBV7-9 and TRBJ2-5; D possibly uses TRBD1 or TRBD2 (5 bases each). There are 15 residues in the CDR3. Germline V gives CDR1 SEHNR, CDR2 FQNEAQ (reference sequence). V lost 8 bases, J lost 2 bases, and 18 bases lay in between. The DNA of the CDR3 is TGTGCCAGCGGCGGGTCGGTCCGGACACAAGAGACCCAGTACTTC. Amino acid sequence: CASGGSVRTQETQYF.

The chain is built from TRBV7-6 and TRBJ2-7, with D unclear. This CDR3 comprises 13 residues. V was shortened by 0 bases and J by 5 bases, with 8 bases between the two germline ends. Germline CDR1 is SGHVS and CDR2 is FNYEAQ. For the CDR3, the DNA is TGTGCCAGCAGCTTAGCCGCGTTCCACGAGCAGTACTTC. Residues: CASSLAAFHEQYF.

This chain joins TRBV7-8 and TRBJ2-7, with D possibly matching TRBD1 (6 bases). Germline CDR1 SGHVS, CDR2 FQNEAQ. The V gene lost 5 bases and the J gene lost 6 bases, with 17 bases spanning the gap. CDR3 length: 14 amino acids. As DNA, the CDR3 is TGTGCCAGCAGCAACCCGGTTGGGGGCCGCGAGCAGTACTTC. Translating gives CASSNPVGGREQYF.

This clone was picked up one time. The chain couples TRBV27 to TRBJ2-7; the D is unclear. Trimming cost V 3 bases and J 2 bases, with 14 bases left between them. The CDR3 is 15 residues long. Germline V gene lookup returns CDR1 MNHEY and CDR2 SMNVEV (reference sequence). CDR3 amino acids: CASSFSGKSPYEQYF. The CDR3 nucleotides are TGTGCCAGCAGTTTTTCCGGTAAATCCCCCTACGAGCAGTACTTC.

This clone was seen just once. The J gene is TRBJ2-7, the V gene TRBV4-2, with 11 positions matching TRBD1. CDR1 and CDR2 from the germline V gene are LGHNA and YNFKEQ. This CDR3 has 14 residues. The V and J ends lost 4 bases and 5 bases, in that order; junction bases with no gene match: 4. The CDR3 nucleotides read TGTGCCAGCAGCCCCCGGGACAGGGGGAACGAGCAGTACTTC. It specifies CASSPRDRGNEQYF.

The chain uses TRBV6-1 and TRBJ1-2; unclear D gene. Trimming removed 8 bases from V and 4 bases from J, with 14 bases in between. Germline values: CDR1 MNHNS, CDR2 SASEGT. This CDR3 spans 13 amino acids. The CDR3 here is CASRRWRVYGYTF. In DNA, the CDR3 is TGTGCCAGCCGACGTTGGAGGGTCTATGGCTACACCTTC.

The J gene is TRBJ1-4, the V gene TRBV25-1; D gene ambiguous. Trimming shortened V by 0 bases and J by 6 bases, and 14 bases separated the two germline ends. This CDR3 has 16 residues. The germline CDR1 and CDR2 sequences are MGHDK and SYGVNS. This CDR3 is CASSEYTAYEDEKLFF. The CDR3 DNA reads TGTGCCAGCAGTGAATACACGGCCTATGAAGATGAAAAACTGTTTTTT. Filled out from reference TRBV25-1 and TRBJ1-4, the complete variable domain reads EADIYQTPRYLVIGTGKKITLECSQTMGHDKMYWYQQDPGMELHLIHYSYGVNSTEKGDLSSESTVSRIRTEHFPLTLESARPSHTSQYLCASSEYTAYEDEKLFFGSGTQLSVL.